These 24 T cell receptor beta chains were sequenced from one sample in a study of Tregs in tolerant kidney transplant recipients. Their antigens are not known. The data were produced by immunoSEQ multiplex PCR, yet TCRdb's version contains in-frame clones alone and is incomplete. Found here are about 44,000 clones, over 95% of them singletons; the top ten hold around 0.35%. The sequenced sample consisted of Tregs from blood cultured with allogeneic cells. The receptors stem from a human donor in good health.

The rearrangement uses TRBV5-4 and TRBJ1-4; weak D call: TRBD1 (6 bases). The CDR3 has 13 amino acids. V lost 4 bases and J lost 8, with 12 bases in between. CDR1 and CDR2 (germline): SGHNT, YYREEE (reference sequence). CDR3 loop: CASSGYRAEKLFF. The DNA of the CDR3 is TGTGCCAGCAGCGGCTACAGGGCCGAAAAACTGTTTTTT.

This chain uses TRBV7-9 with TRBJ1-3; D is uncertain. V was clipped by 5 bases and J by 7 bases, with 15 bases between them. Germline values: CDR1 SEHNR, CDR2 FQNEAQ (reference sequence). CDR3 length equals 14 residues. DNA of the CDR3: TGTGCCAGCAGCGTGATTGGGGTGGGGAACACCATATATTTT. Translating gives CASSVIGVGNTIYF.

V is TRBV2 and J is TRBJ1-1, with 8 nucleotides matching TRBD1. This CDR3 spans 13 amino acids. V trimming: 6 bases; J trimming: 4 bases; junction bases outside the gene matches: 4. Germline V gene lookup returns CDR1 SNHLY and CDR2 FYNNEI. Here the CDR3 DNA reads TGTGCCAGCAGAATTGGACAGGGCACTGAAGCTTTCTTT. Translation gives CASRIGQGTEAFF.

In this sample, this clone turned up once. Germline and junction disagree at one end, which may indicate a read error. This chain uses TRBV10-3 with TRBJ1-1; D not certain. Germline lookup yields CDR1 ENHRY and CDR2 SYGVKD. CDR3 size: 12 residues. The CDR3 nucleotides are TGTGCCATCAGTGAGTTCCGGGCTGTCGCGGTCTTT. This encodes CAISEFRAVAVF.

CDR3: CASSLGPQGAYEQYF. CDR3 bases: TGCGCCAGCAGCTTGGGGCCGCAGGGGGCTTACGAGCAGTACTTC. The chain joins TRBV5-1 to TRBJ2-7, with 8 bases fitting TRBD1. The CDR3 has 15 residues. Trimming cost V 0 bases and J 4 bases; bases outside gene matches: 6. The germline CDR1 and CDR2 sequences are SGHRS and YFSETQ.

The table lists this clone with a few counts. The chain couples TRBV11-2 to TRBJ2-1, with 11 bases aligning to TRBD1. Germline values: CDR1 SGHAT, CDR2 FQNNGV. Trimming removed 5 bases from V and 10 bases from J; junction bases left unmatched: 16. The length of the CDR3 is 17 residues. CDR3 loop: CASSPRTRGTGGREQFF. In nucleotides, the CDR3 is TGTGCCAGCAGCCCCAGGACCAGGGGGACAGGGGGAAGGGAGCAGTTCTTC.

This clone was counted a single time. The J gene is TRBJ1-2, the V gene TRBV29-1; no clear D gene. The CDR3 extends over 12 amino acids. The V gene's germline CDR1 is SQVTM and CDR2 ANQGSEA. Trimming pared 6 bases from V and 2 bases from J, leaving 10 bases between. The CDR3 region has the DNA TGCAGCGTGGGTGACCGAAACTATGGCTACACCTTC. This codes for CSVGDRNYGYTF. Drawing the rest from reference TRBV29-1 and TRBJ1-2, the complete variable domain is SAVISQKPSRDICQRGTSLTIQCQVDSQVTMMFWYRQQPGQSLTLIATANQGSEATYESGFVIDKFPISRPNLTFSTLTVSNMSPEDSSIYLCSVGDRNYGYTFGSGTRLTVV.

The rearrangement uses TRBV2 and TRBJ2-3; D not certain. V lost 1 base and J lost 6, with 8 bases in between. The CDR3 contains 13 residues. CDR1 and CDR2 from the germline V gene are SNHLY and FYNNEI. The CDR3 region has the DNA TGTGCCAGCAGTGAAGGGGTGTTCGATACGCAGTATTTT. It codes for CASSEGVFDTQYF.

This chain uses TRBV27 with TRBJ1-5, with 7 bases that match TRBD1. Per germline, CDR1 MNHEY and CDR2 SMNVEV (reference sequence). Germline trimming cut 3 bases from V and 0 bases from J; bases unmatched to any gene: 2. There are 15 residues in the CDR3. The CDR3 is CASSFDRVSNQPQHF. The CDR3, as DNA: TGTGCCAGCAGTTTCGACAGGGTTAGCAATCAGCCCCAGCATTTT.

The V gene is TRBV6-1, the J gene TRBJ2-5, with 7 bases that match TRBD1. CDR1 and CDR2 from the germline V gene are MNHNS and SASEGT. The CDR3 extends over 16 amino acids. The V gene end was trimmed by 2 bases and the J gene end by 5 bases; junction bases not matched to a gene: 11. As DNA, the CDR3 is TGTGCCAGCAGTGAAAGGGGCAGGGGGTGGATGGAGACCCAGTACTTC. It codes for CASSERGRGWMETQYF.

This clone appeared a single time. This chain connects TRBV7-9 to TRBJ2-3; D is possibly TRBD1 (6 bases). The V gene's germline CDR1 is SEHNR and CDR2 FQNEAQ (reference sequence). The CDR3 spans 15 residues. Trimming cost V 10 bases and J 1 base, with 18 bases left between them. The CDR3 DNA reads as TGTGCCACCCCGTTCACCAGACAGGGCACAGATACGCAGTATTTT. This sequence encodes CATPFTRQGTDTQYF.

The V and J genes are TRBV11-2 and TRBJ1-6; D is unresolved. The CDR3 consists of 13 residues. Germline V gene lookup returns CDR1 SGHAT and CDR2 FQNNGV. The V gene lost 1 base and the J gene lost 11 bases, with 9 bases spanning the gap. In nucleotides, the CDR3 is TGTGCCAGCAGCTTAGTGTTGGGCACACCCCTCCACTTT. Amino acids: CASSLVLGTPLHF.

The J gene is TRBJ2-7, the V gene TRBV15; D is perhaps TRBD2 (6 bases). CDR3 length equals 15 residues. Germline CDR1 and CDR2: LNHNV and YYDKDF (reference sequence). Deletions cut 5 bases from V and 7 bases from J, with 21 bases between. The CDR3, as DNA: TGTGCCACCAGCGCCCAGCCTGCAGCGGGTGGAGAGCAGTACTTC. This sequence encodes CATSAQPAAGGEQYF.

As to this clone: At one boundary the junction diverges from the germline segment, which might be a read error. CDR3 amino acids: CASSLGQAKEKLFF. CDR3 DNA sequence: TGCGCCAGCAGCCTGGGACAGGCTAAAGAAAAACTGTTTTTT. The chain employs TRBV5-1 and TRBJ1-4; 8 bases match TRBD1. This CDR3 is 14 amino acids long. Germline V gene sequence: CDR1 SGHRS, CDR2 YFSETQ. Full variable domain (missing parts from reference TRBV5-1 and TRBJ1-4): KAGVTQTPRYLIKTRGQQVTLSCSPISGHRSVSWYQQTPGQGLQFLFEYFSETQRNKGNFPGRFSGRQFSNSRSEMNVSTLELGDSALYLCASSLGQAKEKLFFGSGTQLSVL.

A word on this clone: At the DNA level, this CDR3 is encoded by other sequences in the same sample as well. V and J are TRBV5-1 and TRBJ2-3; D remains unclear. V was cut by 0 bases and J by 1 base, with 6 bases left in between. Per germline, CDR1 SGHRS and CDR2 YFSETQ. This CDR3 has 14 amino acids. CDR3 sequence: CASSLAARTDTQYF. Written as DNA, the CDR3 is TGCGCCAGCAGCTTGGCGGCCCGCACAGATACGCAGTATTTT.

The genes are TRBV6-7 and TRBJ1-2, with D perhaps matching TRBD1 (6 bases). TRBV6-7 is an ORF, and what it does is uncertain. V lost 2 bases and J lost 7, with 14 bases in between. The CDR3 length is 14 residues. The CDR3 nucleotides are TGTGCCAGCAGTTACGACAGGTTTTTGGGTGGCTACACCTTC. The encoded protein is CASSYDRFLGGYTF.

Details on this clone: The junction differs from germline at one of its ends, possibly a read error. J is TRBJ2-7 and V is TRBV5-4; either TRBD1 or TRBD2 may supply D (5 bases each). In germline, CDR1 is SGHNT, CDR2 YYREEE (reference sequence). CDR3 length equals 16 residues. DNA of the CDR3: TGTGCCAGCAGCTTACCCCCCGGGACCGCATCCTACGAGCAGCACTTC. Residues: CASSLPPGTASYEQHF.

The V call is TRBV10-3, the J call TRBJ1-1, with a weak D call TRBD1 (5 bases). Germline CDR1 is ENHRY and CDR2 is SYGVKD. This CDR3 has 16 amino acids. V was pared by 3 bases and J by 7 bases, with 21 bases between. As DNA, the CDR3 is TGTGCCATCAGTGACTTCTTTGGACCGGCGAGGGGTGAAGCTTTCTTT. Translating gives CAISDFFGPARGEAFF.

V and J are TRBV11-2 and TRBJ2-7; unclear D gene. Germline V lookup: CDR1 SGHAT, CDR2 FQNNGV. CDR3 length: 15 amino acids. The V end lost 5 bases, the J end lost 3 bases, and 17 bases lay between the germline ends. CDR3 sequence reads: CASSPAVGIHYEQYF. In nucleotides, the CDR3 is TGTGCCAGCAGCCCCGCGGTGGGTATCCACTACGAGCAGTACTTC.

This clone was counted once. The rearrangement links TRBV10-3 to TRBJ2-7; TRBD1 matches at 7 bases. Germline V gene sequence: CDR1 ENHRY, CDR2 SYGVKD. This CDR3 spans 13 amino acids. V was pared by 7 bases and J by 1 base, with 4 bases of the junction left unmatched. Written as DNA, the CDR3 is TGTGCCATCAAGCAGGGGGTTTCCTACGAGCAGTACTTC. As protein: CAIKQGVSYEQYF.

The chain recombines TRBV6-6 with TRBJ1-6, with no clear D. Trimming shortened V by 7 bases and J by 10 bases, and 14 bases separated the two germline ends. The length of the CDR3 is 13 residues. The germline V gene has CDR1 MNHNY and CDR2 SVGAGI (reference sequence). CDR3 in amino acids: CASKSPGASPLHF. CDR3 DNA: TGTGCCAGCAAGTCCCCCGGAGCCTCACCCCTCCACTTT.

The CDR3 loop is CASSFRSGGASSNEQFF. The CDR3 DNA follows: TGTGCCAGCAGCTTTAGGTCCGGGGGGGCTAGCTCCAATGAGCAGTTCTTC. The genes are TRBV5-6 and TRBJ2-1; 8 bases line up with TRBD2. The V and J ends lost 2 bases and 6 bases, in that order; junction bases with no gene match: 13. Germline V gene data show CDR1 as SGHDT and CDR2 as YYEEEE. The CDR3 is made up of 17 amino acids.

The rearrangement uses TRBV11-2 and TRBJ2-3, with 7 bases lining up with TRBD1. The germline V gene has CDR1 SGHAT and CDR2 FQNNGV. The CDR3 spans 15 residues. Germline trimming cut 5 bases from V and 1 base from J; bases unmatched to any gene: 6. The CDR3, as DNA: TGTGCCAGCAGCCAGTTAGGGGGCCGCACAGATACGCAGTATTTT. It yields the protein CASSQLGGRTDTQYF.

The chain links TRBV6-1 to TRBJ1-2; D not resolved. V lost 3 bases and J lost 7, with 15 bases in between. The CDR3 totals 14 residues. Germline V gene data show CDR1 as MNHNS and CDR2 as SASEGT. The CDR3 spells CASSDAEVARGYTF. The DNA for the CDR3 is TGTGCCAGCAGTGATGCGGAAGTAGCCCGTGGCTACACCTTC.